This TCR beta chain emerged from a study of identifying expanded T cells in peripheral blood. As to this clone: The antigen is not known.

The repertoire was sequenced with immunoSEQ multiplex PCR; TCRdb's copy has only in-frame clones and lacks some. This table has roughly 100,000 clones, about 87% appearing once. CDR1 is MDHEN, CDR2 SYDVKM, per germline. This CDR3 comprises 16 residues. Trimming removed 4 bases from V and 5 bases from J; junction bases left unmatched: 13. During the collection period, no donor immune events like infections were recorded. Study results and caveats: Differentially abundant clones: roughly 1.2 between replicates, about 15 at around 14 days, under 25 at four. Variance in clone template counts between approximately 2-week samples significantly increased with total template count across all healthy donors.

The specimen was blood. This chain links TRBV28 with TRBJ1-2; 7 bases map to TRBD1. This TCR came from a person between 18 and 75 years old in good health. The CDR3 sequence: CASSSPSGGKGYGYTF. The CDR3 bases are TGTGCCAGCAGTTCGCCCTCAGGGGGAAAGGGGTATGGCTACACCTTC.